This TCR beta chain was documented in a study of T cell repertoires in aging, cancer and after chemotherapy (dated by TCRdb to about 2019). Study-wide context: Six donor age groups were covered, ranging from 30 or younger up to 70 or older, and each group contained at least three individuals. The study profiled peripheral blood TCR beta repertoires from healthy donors and cancer patients to examine immunoaging and T cell reconstitution after chemotherapy. A cohort of 220 or so cancer patients (over 90 with hematological and approximately 120 with solid cancers) was assembled, and 95 healthy donors were included as a reference group. In total, the full dataset held approximately 8.4 million TCR reads. Paired pre- and post-chemotherapy samples in the hematological group came from chronic lymphocytic leukemia patients treated with fludarabine- or bendamustine-based regimens. The investigation overall reported the following: Compared with age-matched healthy donors, untreated patients with hematological or solid cancers had significantly lower TCR diversity and higher clonality in blood. Median generation probability increased over the chemotherapy interval in both cancer cohorts, suggesting repertoire reconstitution through rebound thymic output. Hematological cancer patients had lymphoid organ infiltration, which may itself impair thymic emigration or peripheral T cell expansion. According to the authors, the repertoire data do not permit conclusions about immunological memory after chemotherapy. In healthy donors, the decline in TCR diversity with age was mainly due to loss of richness, whereas in cancer patients loss of evenness also played a role.

TCR beta rearrangements were amplified from genomic DNA extracted from peripheral blood rather than from sorted cells or RNA. The CDR3 starts with the cysteine, ends with the phenylalanine, and has 15 residues. This entry keeps only the CDR3 DNA: 45 bases, framed from base 1. Per the germline V gene (reference sequence), MNHEY is the CDR1 and SMNVEV is the CDR2. Cut back by 6 bases and 6 bases, the V and J ends lie 18 bases apart. Rearranged TRB sequences spanning V, D and J segments were amplified in a multiplex touch-down PCR with a mixed TRB-A/B primer pool. Two consecutive PCR reactions with Phusion HS II polymerase added Illumina adapters and sample indices to the amplicons. The amplicons were purified from gel with the NucleoSpin Gel and PCR Clean-up kit and then assessed with Qubit and an Agilent 2100 Bioanalyzer. Libraries were sequenced on an Illumina MiSeq using 600-cycle, single-indexed, paired-end runs. Concerning the study's data processing: TRB sequences were processed with MiXCR versions 2.12 and 3.0.5. Each unique CDR3 nucleotide sequence was counted as one clone, and only productive sequences with at least two reads were retained. Repertoire metrics included Shannon diversity, evenness, clonality (one minus evenness), and alpha-parameterized diversity profiles from alpha 0 to 5. The IGoR algorithm was used to calculate generation probabilities for clones in the paired samples taken before and after chemotherapy. The public reads were reprocessed in TCRdb via fastp at Q25 and MiXCR, keeping in-frame beta chains. CDR3 protein sequences are deduplicated, and each keeps its most common genes and DNA. V and J calls and clone size were set by TCRdb, not the authors. This sample comprises roughly 8,600 distinct CDR3 sequences, around a quarter of them detected only once. The ten largest clones take up 2.5% to 3.5% of the sample.

By how much of the sample it makes up, this clonotype is medium-sized (0.01 to 0.1%). Its antigen is currently not known. Within one base of it there is no much larger clone, and no base qualities were kept. Sample: blood. The chain is assembled from TRBV27 and TRBJ2-4; too little of a D gene remains to name it. This TCR was sampled from a human donor with a blood cancer. The bases read TGTGCCAGCAGACAAAACGCCGGAGTGCCAAACATTCAGTACTTC. The translation is CASRQNAGVPNIQYF.